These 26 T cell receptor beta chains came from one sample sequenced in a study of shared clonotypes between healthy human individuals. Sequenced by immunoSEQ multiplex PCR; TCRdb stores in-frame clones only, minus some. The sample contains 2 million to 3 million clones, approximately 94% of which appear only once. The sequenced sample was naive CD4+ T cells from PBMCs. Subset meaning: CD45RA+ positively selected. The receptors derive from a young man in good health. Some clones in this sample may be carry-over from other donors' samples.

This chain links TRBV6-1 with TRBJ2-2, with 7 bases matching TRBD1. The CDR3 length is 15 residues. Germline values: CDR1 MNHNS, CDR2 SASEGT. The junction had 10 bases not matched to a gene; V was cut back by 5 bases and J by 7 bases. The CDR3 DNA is TGTGCCAGCAGTTCTCCGGGACAGATCGGCGGGGAGCTGTTTTTT. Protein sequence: CASSSPGQIGGELFF.

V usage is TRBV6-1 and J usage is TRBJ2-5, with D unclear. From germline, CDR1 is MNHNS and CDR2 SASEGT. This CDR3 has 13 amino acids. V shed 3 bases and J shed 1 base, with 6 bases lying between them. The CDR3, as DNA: TGTGCCAGCAGTGAGTCCTCCCAAGAGACCCAGTACTTC. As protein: CASSESSQETQYF.

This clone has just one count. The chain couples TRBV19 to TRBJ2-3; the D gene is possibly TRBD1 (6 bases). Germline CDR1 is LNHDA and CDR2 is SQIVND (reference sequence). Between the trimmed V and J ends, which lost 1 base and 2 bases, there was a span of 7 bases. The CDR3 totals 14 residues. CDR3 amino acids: CASSIGDTTDTQYF. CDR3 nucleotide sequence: TGTGCCAGTAGTATAGGGGACACCACAGATACGCAGTATTTT.

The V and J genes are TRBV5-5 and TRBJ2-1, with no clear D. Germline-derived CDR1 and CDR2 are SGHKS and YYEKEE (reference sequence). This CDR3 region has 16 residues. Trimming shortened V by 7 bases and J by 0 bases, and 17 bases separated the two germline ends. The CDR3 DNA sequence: TGTGCCAGCTCCCCGGTGCTGGCTGGCTCCTACAATGAGCAGTTCTTC. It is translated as CASSPVLAGSYNEQFF.

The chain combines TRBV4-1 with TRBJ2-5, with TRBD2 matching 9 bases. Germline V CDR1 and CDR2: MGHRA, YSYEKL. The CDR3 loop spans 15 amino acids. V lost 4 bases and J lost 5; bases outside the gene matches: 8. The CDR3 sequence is CASSLAGAGFETQYF. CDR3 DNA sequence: TGCGCCAGCAGCCTAGCGGGAGCGGGTTTCGAGACCCAGTACTTC.

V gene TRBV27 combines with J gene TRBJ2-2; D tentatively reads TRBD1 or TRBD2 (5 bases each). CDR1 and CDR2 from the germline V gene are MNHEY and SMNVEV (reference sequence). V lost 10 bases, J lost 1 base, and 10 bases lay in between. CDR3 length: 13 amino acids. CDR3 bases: TGTGCCAACCGGGACGGGAACACCGGGGAGCTGTTTTTT. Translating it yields CANRDGNTGELFF.

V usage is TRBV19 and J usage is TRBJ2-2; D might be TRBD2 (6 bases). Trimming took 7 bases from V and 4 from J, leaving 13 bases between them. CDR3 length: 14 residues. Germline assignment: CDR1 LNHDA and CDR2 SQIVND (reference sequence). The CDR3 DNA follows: TGTGCCAGTACCGCGGGACGGTCCACCGGGGAGCTGTTTTTT. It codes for CASTAGRSTGELFF.

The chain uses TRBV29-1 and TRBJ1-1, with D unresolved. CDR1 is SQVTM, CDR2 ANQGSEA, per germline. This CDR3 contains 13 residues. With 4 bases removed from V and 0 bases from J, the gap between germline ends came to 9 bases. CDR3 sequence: CSVALLVNTEAFF. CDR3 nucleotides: TGCAGCGTTGCCCTTCTAGTGAACACTGAAGCTTTCTTT. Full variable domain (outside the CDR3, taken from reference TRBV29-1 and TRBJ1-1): SAVISQKPSRDICQRGTSLTIQCQVDSQVTMMFWYRQQPGQSLTLIATANQGSEATYESGFVIDKFPISRPNLTFSTLTVSNMSPEDSSIYLCSVALLVNTEAFFGQGTRLTVV.

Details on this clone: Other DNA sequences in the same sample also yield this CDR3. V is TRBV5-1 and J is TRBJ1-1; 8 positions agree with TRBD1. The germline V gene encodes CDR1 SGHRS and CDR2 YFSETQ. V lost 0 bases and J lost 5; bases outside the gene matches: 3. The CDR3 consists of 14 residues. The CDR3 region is CASSLGTGGTEAFF. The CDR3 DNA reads TGCGCCAGCAGCTTGGGTACAGGGGGGACTGAAGCTTTCTTT.

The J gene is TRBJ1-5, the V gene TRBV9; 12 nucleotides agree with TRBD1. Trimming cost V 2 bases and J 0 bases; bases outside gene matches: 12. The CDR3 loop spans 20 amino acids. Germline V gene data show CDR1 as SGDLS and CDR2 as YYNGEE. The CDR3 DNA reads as TGTGCCAGCAGCGTCGATGCCGGGACAGGGGGCCCATATAGCAATCAGCCCCAGCATTTT. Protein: CASSVDAGTGGPYSNQPQHF. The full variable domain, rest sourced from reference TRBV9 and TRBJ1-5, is DSGVTQTPKHLITATGQRVTLRCSPRSGDLSVYWYQQSLDQGLQFLIQYYNGEERAKGNILERFSAQQFPDLHSELNLSSLELGDSALYFCASSVDAGTGGPYSNQPQHFGDGTRLSIL.

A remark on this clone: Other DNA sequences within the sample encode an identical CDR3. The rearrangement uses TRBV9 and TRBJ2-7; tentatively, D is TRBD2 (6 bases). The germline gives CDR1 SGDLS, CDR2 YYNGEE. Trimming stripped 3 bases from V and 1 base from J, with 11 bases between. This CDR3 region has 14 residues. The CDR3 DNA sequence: TGTGCCAGCAGCGGCGGCCGGGGGTCCTACGAGCAGTACTTC. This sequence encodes CASSGGRGSYEQYF. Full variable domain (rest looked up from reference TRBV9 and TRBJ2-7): DSGVTQTPKHLITATGQRVTLRCSPRSGDLSVYWYQQSLDQGLQFLIQYYNGEERAKGNILERFSAQQFPDLHSELNLSSLELGDSALYFCASSGGRGSYEQYFGPGTRLTVT.

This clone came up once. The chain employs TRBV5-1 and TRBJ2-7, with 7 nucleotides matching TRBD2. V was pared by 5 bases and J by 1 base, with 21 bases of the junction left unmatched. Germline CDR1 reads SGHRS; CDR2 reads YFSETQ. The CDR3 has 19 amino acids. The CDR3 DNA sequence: TGCGCCAGCAGGCCTAGACCCGAATCCGCTAGCGGAGGATCCTACGAGCAGTACTTC. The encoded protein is CASRPRPESASGGSYEQYF.

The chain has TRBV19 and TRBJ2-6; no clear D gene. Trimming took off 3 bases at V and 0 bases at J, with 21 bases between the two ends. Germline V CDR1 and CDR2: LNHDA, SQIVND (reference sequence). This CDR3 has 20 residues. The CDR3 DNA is TGTGCCAGTAGTATTATCGTGGTGGGCCGGTTGGGCTCTGGGGCCAACGTCCTGACTTTC. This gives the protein CASSIIVVGRLGSGANVLTF.

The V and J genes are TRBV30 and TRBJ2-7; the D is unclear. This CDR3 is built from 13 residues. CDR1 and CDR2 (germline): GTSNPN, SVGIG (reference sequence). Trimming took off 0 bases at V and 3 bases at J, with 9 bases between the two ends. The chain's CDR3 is CAWSVGQIYEQYF. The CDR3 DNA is TGTGCCTGGAGTGTTGGCCAGATCTACGAGCAGTACTTC.

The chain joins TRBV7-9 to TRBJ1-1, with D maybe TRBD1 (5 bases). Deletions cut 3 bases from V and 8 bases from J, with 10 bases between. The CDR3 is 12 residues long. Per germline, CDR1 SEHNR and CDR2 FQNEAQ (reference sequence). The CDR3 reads CASSFIDREAFF. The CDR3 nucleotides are TGTGCCAGCAGCTTCATCGACAGAGAAGCTTTCTTT.

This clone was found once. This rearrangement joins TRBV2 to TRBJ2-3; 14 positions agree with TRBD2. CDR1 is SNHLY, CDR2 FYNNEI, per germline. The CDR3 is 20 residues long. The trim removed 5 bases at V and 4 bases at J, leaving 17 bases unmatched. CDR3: CASSSPGLAGEGPLSDTQYF. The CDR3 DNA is TGTGCCAGCAGTTCGCCGGGACTAGCGGGAGAGGGACCCTTGTCAGATACGCAGTATTTT.

CDR3 nucleotide sequence: TGCGCCAGCAGCCAAGATAAGGGCAGGGGTTCCTACGAGCAGTACTTC. As protein: CASSQDKGRGSYEQYF. This chain uses TRBV4-1 with TRBJ2-5, with a tentative D call TRBD1 (6 bases). The tail of the sequence fits TRBJ2-7 better, so the J call may be wrong. The CDR3 has 16 residues. The germline V gene encodes CDR1 MGHRA and CDR2 YSYEKL.

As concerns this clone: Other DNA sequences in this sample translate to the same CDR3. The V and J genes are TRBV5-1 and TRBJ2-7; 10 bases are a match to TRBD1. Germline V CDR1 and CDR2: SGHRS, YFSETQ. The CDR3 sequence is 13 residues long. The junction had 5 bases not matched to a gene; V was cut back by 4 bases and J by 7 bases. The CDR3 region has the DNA TGCGCCAGCAGCCTGGACAGGGGGGGAGAGCAGTACTTC. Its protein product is CASSLDRGGEQYF.

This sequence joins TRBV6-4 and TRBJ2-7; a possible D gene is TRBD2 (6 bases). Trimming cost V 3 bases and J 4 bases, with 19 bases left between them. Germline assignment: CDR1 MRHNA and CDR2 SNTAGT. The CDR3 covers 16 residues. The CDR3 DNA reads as TGTGCCAGCAGTGAACCCACAGCGGGTGGGGTTTACGAGCAGTACTTC. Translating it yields CASSEPTAGGVYEQYF.

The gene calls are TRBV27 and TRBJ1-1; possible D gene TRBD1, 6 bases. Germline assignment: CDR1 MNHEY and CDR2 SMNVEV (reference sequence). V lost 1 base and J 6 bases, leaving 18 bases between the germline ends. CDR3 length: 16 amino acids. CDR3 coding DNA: TGTGCCAGCAGTTTATTCAGGGAGGGGGGCCCAGCTGAAGCTTTCTTT. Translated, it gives CASSLFREGGPAEAFF.

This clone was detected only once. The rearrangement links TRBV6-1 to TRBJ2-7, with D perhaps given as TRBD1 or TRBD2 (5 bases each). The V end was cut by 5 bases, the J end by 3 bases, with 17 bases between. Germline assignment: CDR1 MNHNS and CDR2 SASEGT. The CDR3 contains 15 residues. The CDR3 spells CASSPSGTIIYEQYF. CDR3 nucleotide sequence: TGTGCCAGCAGTCCTTCCGGGACCATAATCTACGAGCAGTACTTC.

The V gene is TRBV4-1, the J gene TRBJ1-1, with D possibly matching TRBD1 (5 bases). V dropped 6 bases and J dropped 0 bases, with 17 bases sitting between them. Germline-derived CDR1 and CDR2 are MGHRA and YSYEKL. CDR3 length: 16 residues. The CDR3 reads CASRSAAGRMNTEAFF. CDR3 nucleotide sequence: TGCGCCAGCAGGAGTGCGGCAGGGAGGATGAACACTGAAGCTTTCTTT.

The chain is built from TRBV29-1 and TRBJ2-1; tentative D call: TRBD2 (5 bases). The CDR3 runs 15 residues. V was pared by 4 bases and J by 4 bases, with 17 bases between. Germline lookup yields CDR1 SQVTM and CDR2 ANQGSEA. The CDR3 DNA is TGCAGCGTTGGGGAGACCGACATGGGGTACAATGAGCAGTTCTTC. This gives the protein CSVGETDMGYNEQFF.

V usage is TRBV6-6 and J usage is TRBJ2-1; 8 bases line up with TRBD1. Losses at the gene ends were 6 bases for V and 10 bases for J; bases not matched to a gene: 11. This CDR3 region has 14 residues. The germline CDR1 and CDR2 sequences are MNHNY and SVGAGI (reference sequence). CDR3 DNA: TGTGCCAGCAGCCTTGACAGGGGAAGGCGGGAGCAGTTCTTC. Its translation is CASSLDRGRREQFF.

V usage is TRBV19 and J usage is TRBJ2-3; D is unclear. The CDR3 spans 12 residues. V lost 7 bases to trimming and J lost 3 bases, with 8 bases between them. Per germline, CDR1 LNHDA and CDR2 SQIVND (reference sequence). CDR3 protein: CASIKPTDTQYF. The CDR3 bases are TGTGCCAGTATTAAACCAACAGATACGCAGTATTTT.

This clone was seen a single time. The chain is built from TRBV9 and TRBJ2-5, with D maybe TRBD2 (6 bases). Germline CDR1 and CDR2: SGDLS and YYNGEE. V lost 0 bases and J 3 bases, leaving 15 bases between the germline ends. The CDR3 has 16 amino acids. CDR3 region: CASSVGPVTGEETQYF. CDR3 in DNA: TGTGCCAGCAGCGTAGGGCCTGTGACGGGAGAAGAGACCCAGTACTTC.